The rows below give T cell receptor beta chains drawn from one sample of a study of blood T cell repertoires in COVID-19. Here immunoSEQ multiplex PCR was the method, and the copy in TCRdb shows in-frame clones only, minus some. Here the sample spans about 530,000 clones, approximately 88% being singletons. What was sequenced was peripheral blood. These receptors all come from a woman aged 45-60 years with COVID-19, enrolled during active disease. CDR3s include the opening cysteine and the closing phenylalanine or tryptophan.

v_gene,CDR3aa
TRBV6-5,CASQRDGTTEAFF
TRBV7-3,CASSLGQGTEAFF
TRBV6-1,CASSERTGGYGYTF
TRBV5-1,CASSSDGGGNQPQHF
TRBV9,CASSSQPGYEQFF
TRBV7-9,CASSLAHRRSSYNSPLHF
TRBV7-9,CASSFNHYGYTF
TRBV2,CATHLTEINEKLFF
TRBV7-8,CASSLPTSGGPDTQYF
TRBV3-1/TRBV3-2,CASRYRGEQYF
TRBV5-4,CASSLGGPGEQFF
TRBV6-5,CASDPLTGGLGIQYF
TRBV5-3,CARSSTPGDKTGELFF
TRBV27,CASSPTSGEGRSEQFF
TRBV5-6,CASSQDSPGYTF
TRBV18,CASSPGGEGYTF
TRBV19,CASSPKLVALADTQYF
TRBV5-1,CASSLGQGVGEAFF
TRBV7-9,CASSEQGPTDTQYF
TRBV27,CASYQRGMGGSYEQYF
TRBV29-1,CSVHPGQGTHEQFF
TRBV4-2,CASSRLSGGASTEAFF
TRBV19,CASREGLRATQPQHF
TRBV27,CASSLSIGDRGKTGELFF
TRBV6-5,CAALWRGTDTQYF
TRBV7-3,CASSLTRGGNSPLHF
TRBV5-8,CASSRGTPDVLKLFF
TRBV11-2,CASSPFGGENQPQHF
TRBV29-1,CSVVSGGAITEAFF
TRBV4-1,CASSQRDRQAEQFF
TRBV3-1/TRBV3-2,CASSQDLRSRHTF
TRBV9,CASSVERDRDYTDTQYF
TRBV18,CASSTLSNTEAFF
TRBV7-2,CASSGGGRRNYGYTF
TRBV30,CAWSEQTDLPLHF
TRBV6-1,CASSEVMGRVMFF
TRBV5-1,CASSLARTGGRDTQYF
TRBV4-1,CASSQERWEVTDTQYF
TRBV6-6,CASGIEGGYTF
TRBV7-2,CASNREGRTDTQYF